The present T cell receptor (beta chain) was sequenced within a study of blood T cell repertoires in COVID-19. Study in general: Samples of COVID-19 (acute and convalescent) were obtained from the United States, Italy and Spain. In each case, the material was cDNA or gDNA derived from T cells, B-cell-depleted T cells, or PBMCs.

This clone showed up just once. The CDR3 covers 16 residues. Trimming removed 3 bases from V and 3 bases from J; junction bases left unmatched: 8. Germline CDR1 and CDR2: ENHRY and SYGVKD. Method: immunoSEQ multiplex PCR; TCRdb's copy keeps in-frame clones and lacks some. This table has under 250,000 clones, about four fifths appearing once. What was sequenced was peripheral blood. This TCR derives from a woman aged 70-85 years with acute or convalescent COVID-19. V and J are TRBV10-3 and TRBJ2-7; 10 bases are shared with TRBD1. Here the CDR3 reads CAISDSRTGGIYEQYF. Here the CDR3 DNA reads TGTGCCATCAGTGACTCCCGGACAGGGGGAATCTACGAGCAGTACTTC.